The 3 T cell receptor beta chains reported below all come from one sample, sequenced in a study of blood T cell repertoires in COVID-19. Here immunoSEQ multiplex PCR was the method, and the copy in TCRdb shows in-frame clones only, minus some. The table shows under 200,000 clones, with around 88% occurring only once. The material sequenced was PBMCs or T cells enriched from blood (not recorded which). All receptors derive from a man aged 40-49 years with acute COVID-19.

This clone occurred a few times. This sequence joins TRBV4-1 and TRBJ2-7; the match to TRBD1 covers 7 bases. The CDR3 consists of 13 residues. CDR1 MGHRA and CDR2 YSYEKL come from the germline V gene. The trim removed 6 bases at V and 9 bases at J, leaving 11 bases unmatched. CDR3 nucleotide sequence: TGCGCCAGCAGTCCGACAGGGAGCTGGGGGCAGTACTTC. Its translation: CASSPTGSWGQYF.

The rearrangement joins TRBV14 to TRBJ2-1, with 14 bases matching TRBD2. This CDR3 has 16 residues. In germline, CDR1 is SGHDN, CDR2 FVKESK. V lost 6 bases, J lost 8 bases, and 9 bases stayed unmatched. The CDR3 reads CASSLRLAGGQDEQFF. The CDR3 DNA reads TGTGCCAGCAGTCTTAGACTAGCGGGAGGGCAGGATGAGCAGTTCTTC.

The chain couples TRBV6-2 or TRBV6-3 to TRBJ1-2; D remains ambiguous. CDR1 is MNHEY, CDR2 SVGEGT, per germline. There are 15 residues in the CDR3. The V end lost 5 bases, the J end lost 4 bases, and 17 bases lay between the germline ends. DNA of the CDR3: TGTGCCAGCAGTCGGCCGGAAAGCGCGAGCTATGGCTACACCTTC. It translates to CASSRPESASYGYTF.